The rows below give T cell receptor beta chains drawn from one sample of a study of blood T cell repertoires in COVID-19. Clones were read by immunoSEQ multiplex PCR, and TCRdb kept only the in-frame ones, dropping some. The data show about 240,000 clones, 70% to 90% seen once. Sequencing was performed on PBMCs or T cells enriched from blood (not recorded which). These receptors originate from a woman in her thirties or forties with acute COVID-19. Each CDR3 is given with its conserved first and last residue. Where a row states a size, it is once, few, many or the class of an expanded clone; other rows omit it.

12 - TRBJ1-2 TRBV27 CASKGASYGYTF
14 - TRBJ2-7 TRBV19 CASSPGRGKDEQYF
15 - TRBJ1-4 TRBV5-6 CASSEEGSTNEKLFF
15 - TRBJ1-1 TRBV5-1 CASSTTGTGVTEAFF
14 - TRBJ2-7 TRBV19 CASSSRTLGYEQYF
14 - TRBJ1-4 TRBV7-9 CASSFGQVREKLFF
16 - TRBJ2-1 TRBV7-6 CASSLVGGTSGTEQFF
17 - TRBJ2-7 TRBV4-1 CASSHNPTEAGAYEQYF
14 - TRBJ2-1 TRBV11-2 CASSLGASSNEQFF
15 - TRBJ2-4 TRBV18 CASSGDKVLRNIQYF
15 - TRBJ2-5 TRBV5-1 CASSLGQGAKETQYF
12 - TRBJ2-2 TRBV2 CASSPDTGELFF
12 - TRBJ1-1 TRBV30 CAGTRSTLEAFF
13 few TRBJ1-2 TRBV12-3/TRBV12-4 CASTVQTGHGYTF
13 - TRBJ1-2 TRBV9 CASSGQGAGGYTF
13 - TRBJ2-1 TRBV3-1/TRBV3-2 CASSQEPGTRVIF
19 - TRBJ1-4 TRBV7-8 CASSTNLPTGTGDSEKLFF
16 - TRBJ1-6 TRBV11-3 CASSQMPGQRYSPLHF
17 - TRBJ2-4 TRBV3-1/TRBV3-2 CASSPGTSGTTPNIQYF
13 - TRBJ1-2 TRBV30 CAWRLQGASGYTF
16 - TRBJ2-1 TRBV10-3 CAISELGTSGYNEQFF
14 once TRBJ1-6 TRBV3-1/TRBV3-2 CASSRGGGLSPLHF
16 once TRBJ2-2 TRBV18 CASSPSGTQNTGELFF
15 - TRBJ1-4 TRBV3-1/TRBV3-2 CASSQDSSTNEKLFF
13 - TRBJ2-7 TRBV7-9 CASSPTGTYEQYF
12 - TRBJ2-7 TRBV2 CASSLAGGEQYF
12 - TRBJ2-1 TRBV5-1 CASSLAGGEQFF
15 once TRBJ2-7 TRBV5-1 CASSKSGTGSYEQYF
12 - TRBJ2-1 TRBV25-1 CASSTGLDEQFF
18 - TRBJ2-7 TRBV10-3 CAISDPRLAGVIKNEQYF
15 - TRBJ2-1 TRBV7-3 CASSLTQGVYNEQFF